A single sample gave rise to the 20 T cell receptor beta chains below, sequenced in a study of siplizumab effects on memory and regulatory T cells. The repertoire was sequenced with immunoSEQ multiplex PCR; TCRdb's copy has only in-frame clones and lacks some. The sample yields over 70,000 clones, 85% to 90% seen once. The specimen was CD4+ T cells sorted from blood. The source of these receptors is a human donor in good health.

The chain is built from TRBV6-6 and TRBJ2-2; D ambiguous. This CDR3 is built from 13 residues. Germline V CDR1 and CDR2: MNHNY, SVGAGI (reference sequence). The V end lost 10 bases, the J end lost 0 bases, and 9 bases lay between the germline ends. The CDR3 sequence: CATSRANTGELFF. CDR3 coding DNA: TGTGCCACCTCCCGCGCGAACACCGGGGAGCTGTTTTTT.

The chain combines TRBV7-2 with TRBJ2-2, with 11 bases that match TRBD2. The germline gives CDR1 SGHTA, CDR2 FQGNSA. CDR3 length: 19 amino acids. Unmatched junction bases numbered 18, after V lost 5 bases and J lost 7 bases. This CDR3 reads CASSPLRRASGRSGGELFF. CDR3 DNA sequence: TGTGCCAGCAGCCCCCTAAGGAGGGCTAGCGGGAGGTCTGGCGGGGAGCTGTTTTTT. The full variable domain, rest sourced from reference TRBV7-2 and TRBJ2-2, is GAGVSQSPSNKVTEKGKDVELRCDPISGHTALYWYRQSLGQGLEFLIYFQGNSAPDKSGLPSDRFSAERTGGSVSTLTIQRTQQEDSAVYLCASSPLRRASGRSGGELFFGEGSRLTVL.

The rearrangement links TRBV6-1 to TRBJ2-3; D gene uncertain. Germline V gives CDR1 MNHNS, CDR2 SASEGT. This CDR3 has 15 amino acids. The V end lost 2 bases, the J end lost 5 bases, and 14 bases lay between the germline ends. The CDR3 here is CASSESWASRDTQYF. The CDR3 bases are TGTGCCAGCAGTGAAAGTTGGGCTAGTCGAGATACGCAGTATTTT.

The table lists this clone with a count of one. The chain combines TRBV5-1 with TRBJ2-1, with D unresolved. Germline CDR1 and CDR2: SGHRS and YFSETQ. Trimming stripped 0 bases from V and 0 bases from J, with 10 bases between. The CDR3 totals 16 residues. The CDR3 is CASSLDGLSSYNEQFF. The CDR3 bases are TGCGCCAGCAGCTTGGATGGGCTGAGCTCCTACAATGAGCAGTTCTTC.

A remark on this clone: One end of the junction does not line up with germline, which may come from a read error. The rearrangement joins TRBV7-7 to TRBJ2-3, with TRBD2 matching over 8 bases. Germline V gene data show CDR1 as SSHAT and CDR2 as FNYEAQ (reference sequence). The CDR3 consists of 15 residues. The CDR3 DNA follows: TGTGCTAGCAGCTCCGCAGCGGGAGTTGGAGATACGCAGTATTTT. Translating gives CASSSAAGVGDTQYF.

The J gene is TRBJ1-2, the V gene TRBV19; tentative D call: TRBD1 (5 bases). Between the trimmed V and J ends, which lost 4 bases and 4 bases, there was a span of 13 bases. CDR1 LNHDA and CDR2 SQIVND come from the germline V gene (reference sequence). The CDR3 loop spans 14 amino acids. The DNA for the CDR3 is TGTGCCAGTAGTACGCCGGGAGGGACCTATGGCTACACCTTC. Its translation: CASSTPGGTYGYTF.

This clone occurred once. The chain couples TRBV7-2 to TRBJ2-2; D unclear. Between the trimmed V and J ends, which lost 1 base and 1 base, there was a span of 4 bases. The CDR3 covers 14 residues. Per the germline V gene, CDR1 is SGHTA and CDR2 is FQGNSA. The CDR3 nucleotides read TGTGCCAGCAGCTTAGTTGGGAACACCGGGGAGCTGTTTTTT. Translation: CASSLVGNTGELFF.

The rearrangement uses TRBV7-8 and TRBJ2-1; 7 bases match TRBD2. The junction had 7 bases not matched to a gene; V was cut back by 4 bases and J by 1 base. This CDR3 spans 16 amino acids. The germline V gene has CDR1 SGHVS and CDR2 FQNEAQ. CDR3 DNA sequence: TGTGCCAGCAGCTCTTATACTAGCGCGTCCTACAATGAGCAGTTCTTC. Translated, it gives CASSSYTSASYNEQFF.

This rearrangement joins TRBV11-3 to TRBJ1-1; TRBD1 aligns across 7 bases. The V gene end was trimmed by 1 base and the J gene end by 1 base; junction bases not matched to a gene: 3. Germline loops: CDR1 SGHNT, CDR2 YENEEA. The CDR3 length is 15 residues. CDR3 amino acids: CASSLGSGGNTEAFF. Here the CDR3 DNA reads TGTGCCAGCAGCTTAGGTTCAGGGGGGAACACTGAAGCTTTCTTT. Using reference TRBV11-3 and TRBJ1-1 for the parts outside the CDR3, the full variable domain is EAGVVQSPRYKIIEKKQPVAFWCNPISGHNTLYWYLQNLGQGPELLIRYENEEAVDDSQLPKDRFSAERLKGVDSTLKIQPAELGDSAVYLCASSLGSGGNTEAFFGQGTRLTVV.

CDR3 protein: CASTSTGTSTDTQYF. The CDR3 nucleotides read TGTGCCAGCACCTCGACGGGAACCAGCACAGATACGCAGTATTTT. This chain links TRBV9 with TRBJ2-3; D is perhaps TRBD2 (5 bases). The CDR3 runs to 15 residues. Germline assignment: CDR1 SGDLS and CDR2 YYNGEE. V was shortened by 6 bases and J by 0 bases, with 14 bases between the two germline ends. Filled out from reference TRBV9 and TRBJ2-3, the complete variable domain reads DSGVTQTPKHLITATGQRVTLRCSPRSGDLSVYWYQQSLDQGLQFLIQYYNGEERAKGNILERFSAQQFPDLHSELNLSSLELGDSALYFCASTSTGTSTDTQYFGPGTRLTVL.

Remarks on this clone: One end of the junction is discordant with germline, which a read error may explain. The genes are TRBV7-7 and TRBJ2-5; D might be TRBD1 (5 bases). The CDR3 runs 13 residues. The germline V gene encodes CDR1 SSHAT and CDR2 FNYEAQ (reference sequence). CDR3 region: CASSLTASGTQYF. For the CDR3, the DNA is TGTGCTAGCAGCTTGACAGCCTCCGGGACCCAGTACTTC.

The chain employs TRBV19 and TRBJ2-3; D not certain. This CDR3 contains 14 residues. Trimming cost V 7 bases and J 3 bases, with 14 bases left between them. In germline, CDR1 is LNHDA, CDR2 SQIVND (reference sequence). The CDR3 DNA sequence: TGTGCCAGTATGGCCGTTCGCGGTACAGATACGCAGTATTTT. Encoded protein: CASMAVRGTDTQYF. Using reference TRBV19 and TRBJ2-3 for the parts outside the CDR3, the full variable domain is DGGITQSPKYLFRKEGQNVTLSCEQNLNHDAMYWYRQDPGQGLRLIYYSQIVNDFQKGDIAEGYSVSREKKESFPLTVTSAQKNPTAFYLCASMAVRGTDTQYFGPGTRLTVL.

The chain combines TRBV6-1 with TRBJ1-2, with a weak D call TRBD1 (6 bases). There are 11 residues in the CDR3. V lost 8 bases to trimming and J lost 5 bases, with 9 bases between them. Germline CDR1 MNHNS, CDR2 SASEGT. CDR3 in DNA: TGTGCCAGCCAGGGGAAGTATGGCTACACCTTC. This sequence encodes CASQGKYGYTF.

In this sample, this clone turned up once. The chain has TRBV11-3 and TRBJ2-7; D unresolved. This CDR3 comprises 12 residues. Deletions cut 3 bases from V and 4 bases from J, with 7 bases between. In germline, CDR1 is SGHNT, CDR2 YENEEA. CDR3 nucleotides: TGTGCCAGCAGCTTCTCGTCTTACGAGCAGTACTTC. It encodes CASSFSSYEQYF.

The genes are TRBV28 and TRBJ2-5, with a tentative D call TRBD1 (5 bases). This CDR3 is 15 amino acids long. The V gene's germline CDR1 is MDHEN and CDR2 SYDVKM. Between the trimmed V and J ends, which lost 3 bases and 4 bases, there was a span of 15 bases. CDR3 nucleotide sequence: TGTGCCAGCAGTTTGGCAGGGTTCGGAGTAGAGACCCAGTACTTC. It encodes CASSLAGFGVETQYF.

The CDR3 coding sequence is TGTGCCAGCAGCTCTCCGGGCCCCAACACTGAAGCTTTCTTT. Its translation is CASSSPGPNTEAFF. V and J are TRBV7-2 and TRBJ1-1; D unclear. There are 14 residues in the CDR3. V was trimmed by 4 bases and J by 2 bases, leaving 11 bases between them. Germline assignment: CDR1 SGHTA and CDR2 FQGNSA.

The J gene is TRBJ1-5, the V gene TRBV6-5; TRBD1 agrees at 8 bases. This CDR3 region has 14 residues. Trimming cost V 5 bases and J 3 bases; bases outside gene matches: 3. Germline values: CDR1 MNHEY, CDR2 SVGAGI. The CDR3 region has the DNA TGTGCCAGCAGTCGGACAGGGATCAATCAGCCCCAGCATTTT. The encoded protein is CASSRTGINQPQHF.

The chain combines TRBV4-1 with TRBJ1-1; D may be TRBD1 (5 bases). The CDR3 is 22 residues long. The germline V gene encodes CDR1 MGHRA and CDR2 YSYEKL. Trimming pared 2 bases from V and 0 bases from J, leaving 31 bases between. DNA for the CDR3: TGCGCCAGCAGCCAACAACGATCGGGACCCAGGGTTGGGACCCCAATGAACACTGAAGCTTTCTTT. Protein sequence: CASSQQRSGPRVGTPMNTEAFF.

The rearrangement joins TRBV29-1 to TRBJ1-2; D perhaps matches TRBD1 (6 bases). The CDR3 consists of 15 residues. The V gene lost 5 bases and the J gene lost 5 bases, with 21 bases spanning the gap. Germline V gives CDR1 SQVTM, CDR2 ANQGSEA. The CDR3 DNA is TGCAGCGTTATCCCAGGGGAGAGGGGTCGGTATGGCTACACCTTC. This codes for CSVIPGERGRYGYTF.

V usage is TRBV7-8 and J usage is TRBJ2-7; 8 bases are shared with TRBD2. The CDR3 runs 20 residues. Losses at the gene ends were 4 bases for V and 3 bases for J; bases not matched to a gene: 23. From germline, CDR1 is SGHVS and CDR2 FQNEAQ. Written as DNA, the CDR3 is TGTGCCAGCAGCTCCTACAGGGCACCGAGCGGGAGTTTCCCGGTCTACGAGCAGTACTTC. It translates to CASSSYRAPSGSFPVYEQYF.